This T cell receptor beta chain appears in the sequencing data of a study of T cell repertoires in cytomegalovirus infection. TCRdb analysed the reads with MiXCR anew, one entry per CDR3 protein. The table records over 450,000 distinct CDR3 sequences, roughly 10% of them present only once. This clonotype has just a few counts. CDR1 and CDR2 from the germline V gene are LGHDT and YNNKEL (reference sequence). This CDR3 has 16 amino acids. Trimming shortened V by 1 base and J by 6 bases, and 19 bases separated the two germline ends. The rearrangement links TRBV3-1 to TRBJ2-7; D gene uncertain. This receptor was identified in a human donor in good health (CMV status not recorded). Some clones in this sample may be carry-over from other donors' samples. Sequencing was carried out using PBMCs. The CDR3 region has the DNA TGTGCCAGCAGCCAAGCCCCCGGTTCCGAGGTACGCGAGCAGTACTTC. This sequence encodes CASSQAPGSEVREQYF.